The 18 T cell receptor beta chains presented below share a single source sample, sequenced in a study of blood T cell repertoires in COVID-19. Measured with immunoSEQ multiplex PCR; TCRdb has only the in-frame clones, and not every one. Of 150,000 to 200,000 clones in the sample, 89% were seen once. Sequencing used peripheral blood. These receptors originate from a man aged 18 to 30 who had recovered from COVID-19.

V and J are TRBV28 and TRBJ1-2; 9 bases align to TRBD1. The CDR3 is made up of 15 amino acids. V lost 2 bases and J lost 3; bases outside the gene matches: 4. CDR1 MDHEN and CDR2 SYDVKM come from the germline V gene. Here the CDR3 reads CASSLVTGGDYGYTF. CDR3 bases: TGTGCCAGCAGTTTAGTAACAGGGGGCGACTATGGCTACACCTTC.

This sequence joins TRBV27 and TRBJ1-5; no reliable D call. V lost 0 bases and J lost 4, with 10 bases in between. Looked up from germline, CDR1 is MNHEY and CDR2 is SMNVEV (reference sequence). The CDR3 is 15 amino acids. CDR3: CASSLSLVANQPQHF. The CDR3 DNA follows: TGTGCCAGCAGTTTATCGTTGGTGGCTAATCAGCCCCAGCATTTT.

The chain joins TRBV4-3 to TRBJ2-2; 7 bases agree with TRBD1. There are 16 residues in the CDR3. V dropped 2 bases and J dropped 1; count of bases not matched to a gene: 4. Germline V gene sequence: CDR1 LGHNA, CDR2 YSLEER. CDR3 DNA: TGCGCCAGCAGCCAAACGACAGGGTGGAACACCGGGGAGCTGTTTTTT. It is translated as CASSQTTGWNTGELFF.

This chain uses TRBV28 with TRBJ2-3, with D maybe TRBD2 (7 bases). Deletions cut 7 bases from V and 3 bases from J, with 14 bases between. The V gene's germline CDR1 is MDHEN and CDR2 SYDVKM. This CDR3 comprises 14 residues. The CDR3 DNA reads TGTGCCAGCAAGGGGGGGCGTCAGACAGATACGCAGTATTTT. Its translation: CASKGGRQTDTQYF.

This chain connects TRBV25-1 to TRBJ1-2, with D hard to call. Trimming pared 7 bases from V and 4 bases from J, leaving 16 bases between. This CDR3 is built from 14 residues. Germline lookup yields CDR1 MGHDK and CDR2 SYGVNS. This chain's CDR3 is CASIPRESFYGYTF. The CDR3 region has the DNA TGTGCCAGCATCCCCCGGGAATCCTTCTATGGCTACACCTTC.

In regard to this clone: One end of the junction varies from germline; a read error may be responsible. This sequence joins TRBV20-1 and TRBJ1-2, with D hard to call. This CDR3 has 8 amino acids. CDR1 DFQATT and CDR2 SNEGSKA come from the germline V gene (reference sequence). The CDR3 reads CSASRGIF. The CDR3 DNA sequence: TGCAGTGCTAGCCGCGGGATCTTC.

The chain combines TRBV6-1 with TRBJ1-5, with unresolved D. Trimming took 0 bases from V and 7 from J, leaving 19 bases between them. Germline V gives CDR1 MNHNS, CDR2 SASEGT. The CDR3 is 17 amino acids. For the CDR3, the DNA is TGTGCCAGCAGTGAAGCGTTAGTCCCCCGGACTCACCAGCCCCAGCATTTT. Protein product: CASSEALVPRTHQPQHF.

V and J are TRBV6-6 and TRBJ1-3; weak D call: TRBD1 (5 bases). This CDR3 is built from 14 residues. V lost 0 bases and J lost 2, with 5 bases in between. The germline gives CDR1 MNHNY, CDR2 SVGAGI (reference sequence). DNA for the CDR3: TGTGCCAGCAGTTACTCAGGGGCTGGAAACACCATATATTTT. It translates to CASSYSGAGNTIYF.

The chain recombines TRBV2 with TRBJ2-2; D is perhaps TRBD1 (6 bases). The V end lost 10 bases, the J end lost 5 bases, and 20 bases lay between the germline ends. The CDR3 contains 15 residues. CDR1 is SNHLY and CDR2 is FYNNEI in the germline V gene. The CDR3 nucleotides read TGTGCCACCCCAGTCGATAGCCAGGGGACCGGGGAGCTGTTTTTT. It translates to CATPVDSQGTGELFF.

The genes are TRBV5-1 and TRBJ2-7; no clear D gene. The V end lost 1 base, the J end lost 8 bases, and 10 bases lay between the germline ends. Germline V gene sequence: CDR1 SGHRS, CDR2 YFSETQ. The CDR3 totals 12 residues. CDR3 sequence reads: CASSLPGEKQYF. The CDR3 coding sequence is TGCGCCAGCAGCTTGCCTGGTGAGAAGCAGTACTTC.

This clone appeared a few times. The chain joins TRBV12-5 to TRBJ1-5, with a tentative D call TRBD1 (5 bases). The germline V gene encodes CDR1 LGHNT and CDR2 FRNRAP. The V gene lost 2 bases and the J gene lost 4 bases, with 9 bases spanning the gap. The CDR3 spans 14 residues. The CDR3: CASGLQTENQPQHF. The CDR3 nucleotides are TGTGCTAGTGGTTTGCAGACAGAGAATCAGCCCCAGCATTTT. Based on the CDR3 plus reference TRBV12-5 and TRBJ1-5, the full variable domain is DARVTQTPRHKVTEMGQEVTMRCQPILGHNTVFWYRQTMMQGLELLAYFRNRAPLDDSGMPKDRFSAEMPDATLATLKIQPSEPRDSAVYFCASGLQTENQPQHFGDGTRLSIL.

This clone was observed a handful of times. The V gene is TRBV19, the J gene TRBJ2-7; D is perhaps TRBD1 (6 bases). Germline CDR1 reads LNHDA; CDR2 reads SQIVND (reference sequence). V was pared by 5 bases and J by 1 base, with 9 bases between. The CDR3 covers 13 residues. The CDR3 loop reads CASSSQGSYEQYF. In DNA form, the CDR3 reads TGTGCCAGTAGTTCGCAGGGGTCCTACGAGCAGTACTTC.

The chain recombines TRBV3-1 (or the pseudogene TRBV3-2) with TRBJ2-5; D ambiguous. Germline-derived CDR1 and CDR2 are LGHDT and YNNKEL (reference sequence). V gave up 0 bases and J gave up 5 bases, with 10 bases separating them. The CDR3 sequence is 14 residues long. The CDR3 region has the DNA TGTGCCAGCAGCCAAGATGGGTTCAGGGAGACCCAGTACTTC. This encodes CASSQDGFRETQYF.

CDR3 sequence reads: CASSQEAGGFETQYF. As DNA, the CDR3 is TGCGCCAGCAGCCAAGAGGCAGGGGGCTTTGAGACCCAGTACTTC. The rearrangement uses TRBV4-3 and TRBJ2-5, with 8 positions matching TRBD1. V trimming: 0 bases; J trimming: 5 bases; junction bases outside the gene matches: 5. The CDR3 spans 15 residues. CDR1 and CDR2 (germline): LGHNA, YSLEER.

J is TRBJ2-7 and V is TRBV3-1 (or the pseudogene TRBV3-2), with D possibly being TRBD2 (5 bases). V shed 6 bases and J shed 0 bases, with 12 bases lying between them. The CDR3 is 14 residues long. Germline V gene lookup returns CDR1 LGHDT and CDR2 YNNKEL (reference sequence). The DNA of the CDR3 is TGTGCCAGCAGTAGAGCGGACGGCTCCTACGAGCAGTACTTC. This sequence encodes CASSRADGSYEQYF.

The V and J genes are TRBV14 and TRBJ2-7; D not certain. Trimming took 0 bases from V and 3 from J, leaving 6 bases between them. Germline V gene sequence: CDR1 SGHDN, CDR2 FVKESK. The CDR3 is 13 amino acids. This CDR3 is CASSQDRNYEQYF. CDR3 nucleotide sequence: TGTGCCAGCAGCCAAGACAGAAACTACGAGCAGTACTTC. Full variable domain (outside the CDR3, taken from reference TRBV14 and TRBJ2-7): EAGVTQFPSHSVIEKGQTVTLRCDPISGHDNLYWYRRVMGKEIKFLLHFVKESKQDESGMPNNRFLAERTGGTYSTLKVQPAELEDSGVYFCASSQDRNYEQYFGPGTRLTVT.

CDR3 DNA: TGTGCCAGCAGTTCGATAACAGGGGCTTGGGAACCCCAGCATTTT. As protein: CASSSITGAWEPQHF. This chain uses TRBV27 with TRBJ1-5; TRBD1 matches 7 bases. The CDR3 is 15 residues long. The germline CDR1 and CDR2 sequences are MNHEY and SMNVEV (reference sequence). Unmatched junction bases numbered 13, after V lost 4 bases and J lost 10 bases.

This clone was recorded a few times. This chain connects TRBV2 to TRBJ2-2; D ambiguous. This CDR3 contains 13 residues. Germline CDR1 and CDR2: SNHLY and FYNNEI. V was clipped by 2 bases and J by 1 base, with 2 bases between them. The CDR3 region has the DNA TGTGCCAGCAGTGAACAGAACACCGGGGAGCTGTTTTTT. Encoded protein: CASSEQNTGELFF.